Reported below is one T cell receptor beta chain. It may be a read error: a sequence one base away is much more abundant. No cell sorting was done before RNA was extracted from the tissue. The source of the sample is a study of tumor and adjacent non-tumor tissue in lung cancer. Three rounds of nested PCR, following a modified ARM-PCR protocol, produced the TCRbeta library. TCRdb used MiXCR to reprocess the multiplex PCR reads, holding one entry per CDR3 protein. The table lists fewer than 85,000 distinct CDR3 sequences, about three quarters of them singletons. The receptor's source is a man aged 55 to 70 with non-small cell lung cancer. Sequenced sample: lung tumor tissue.

This chain's CDR3 is CASSSVGYNYGYTF. In DNA form, the CDR3 reads TGTGCCAGCAGCTCGGTGGGATATAACTATGGCTACACCTTC. The gene calls are TRBV5-6 and TRBJ1-2, with D unclear. Germline-derived CDR1 and CDR2 are SGHDT and YYEEEE. CDR3 length: 14 amino acids. V lost 3 bases and J 1 base, leaving 10 bases between the germline ends.